This T cell receptor (beta chain) was captured in a study of Ad26.COV2.S vaccination and SARS-CoV-2 variants. Study-wide results and limits: Spike-specific CD8+ and CD4+ T cell responses reportedly showed substantial breadth after vaccination. Measures of TCR breadth and depth may have fallen short of total T cell responses. Researchers reported similar non-spike TCR breadth in vaccine and placebo recipients.

The CDR3 spans 15 residues. In germline, CDR1 is SGHDT, CDR2 YYEEEE. Trimming shortened V by 0 bases and J by 4 bases, and 13 bases separated the two germline ends. Repertoires were generated with immunoSEQ multiplex PCR, while TCRdb's copy carries only in-frame clones and drops some. Of about 400,000 clones listed, around nine tenths are singletons. Of note for this clone: The antigen is not known.

Treatment defined: roughly 20 received Ad26.COV2.S at low or high dose, single or two shots; 5 received placebo; per-sample allocation not given. The samples were gathered on day 63 after the first injection of vaccine or placebo. The clonotype originates from a person between 18 and 59 years old who received the Ad26.COV2.S COVID-19 vaccine or a placebo. V gene TRBV5-6 combines with J gene TRBJ1-1; perhaps TRBD1 as D (5 bases). The sample in question was peripheral blood, obtained in a trial of Ad26.COV2.S vaccine versus placebo. CDR3: CASSLEGAGITEAFF. The CDR3 bases are TGTGCCAGCAGCTTGGAAGGGGCGGGGATCACTGAAGCTTTCTTT.